The 14 T cell receptor beta chains in this list originate from one sample, sequenced in a study of T cells in Graves' hyperthyroidism and ophthalmopathy (dated by TCRdb to 2018 to 2020). Receptors were amplified or captured by multiplex PCR. The run used an Illumina HiSeq 2000. Amplification of TCR beta CDR3 regions was carried out from RNA transcripts. A first-round RT-PCR of the TCR CDR3 used the HTBI primer set with the Qiagen OneStep RT-PCR kit. The public reads were quality trimmed at Q25 with fastp and then assembled into clones with MiXCR by TCRdb, keeping productive beta chains. Rows are combined by CDR3 protein, so each entry shows the most common genes and DNA. Across this sample there are hundreds of thousands of distinct CDR3 sequences, with 15% to 20% seen only once. The top ten clones comprise roughly 50% of the sample. Sequencing input: blood. The origin of the receptors is a man aged 35-49 years with Graves' ophthalmopathy.

In its sample, this clonotype was seen many times. V usage is TRBV2 and J usage is TRBJ2-7, with 9 bases lining up with TRBD1. Germline CDR1 is SNHLY and CDR2 is FYNNEI. Trimming cost V 8 bases and J 6 bases; bases outside gene matches: 11. The CDR3 length is 14 residues. CDR3 DNA sequence: TGTGCCAGCGGTTTTACGGGACAGGGCGGCGAGCAGTACTTC. The encoded protein is CASGFTGQGGEQYF.

The chain employs TRBV12-3 or TRBV12-4 and TRBJ2-2; TRBD2 might be the D (7 bases). The CDR3 has 18 residues. Trimming shortened V by 3 bases and J by 4 bases, and 21 bases separated the two germline ends. The CDR3 coding sequence is TGTGCCAGCAGTTTTTCAATTCGAGGCGGGGGCCGCACCGGGGAGCTGTTTTTT. Protein: CASSFSIRGGGRTGELFF.

This clonotype was detected only a few times. The V call is TRBV3-1, the J call TRBJ1-1; 8 bases fit TRBD1. V lost 8 bases to trimming and J lost 5 bases; unmatched junction nucleotides: 4. CDR1 and CDR2 (germline): LGHDT, YNNKEL (reference sequence). There are 12 residues in the CDR3. This chain's CDR3 is CASDRGGTEAFF. The CDR3 coding sequence is TGTGCCAGCGACAGGGGAGGAACTGAAGCTTTCTTT.

This clonotype was detected ten times or more. V and J are TRBV12-3 or TRBV12-4 and TRBJ2-4; 7 positions agree with TRBD1. This CDR3 spans 14 amino acids. Trimming took 5 bases from V and 8 from J; bases not matched to a gene: 9. CDR3 in amino acids: CASSLDRVVHIQYF. Here the CDR3 DNA reads TGTGCCAGCAGTCTCGACAGGGTTGTACACATTCAGTACTTC.

The rearrangement uses TRBV19 and TRBJ1-4; D not resolved. Germline values: CDR1 LNHDA, CDR2 SQIVND (reference sequence). The CDR3 covers 17 residues. V lost 5 bases and J 3 bases, leaving 19 bases between the germline ends. The CDR3, as DNA: TGTGCCAGTAGTGTAAACGCGGGGATTACGGCTAATGAAAAACTGTTTTTT. It specifies CASSVNAGITANEKLFF.

V gene TRBV2 combines with J gene TRBJ1-2; D not resolved. V was pared by 0 bases and J by 3 bases, with 8 bases between. This CDR3 is built from 14 residues. CDR1 is SNHLY and CDR2 is FYNNEI in the germline V gene. CDR3 loop: CASSEAGLDYGYTF. The CDR3 nucleotides are TGTGCCAGCAGTGAAGCAGGTCTGGACTATGGCTACACCTTC.

This clonotype was recorded a few times. The chain joins TRBV5-1 to TRBJ2-3; 8 bases fit TRBD1. Germline V gives CDR1 SGHRS, CDR2 YFSETQ. After removal of 3 bases from V and 1 base from J, the junction contained 7 bases not matched to a gene. The CDR3 spans 16 residues. The CDR3 nucleotides are TGCGCCAGCAGCTCAGGGGGCGCGACCCGCACAGATACGCAGTATTTT. The encoded protein is CASSSGGATRTDTQYF.

This clonotype was detected many times. The chain has TRBV20-1 and TRBJ2-7; D possibly corresponds to TRBD1 (6 bases). The germline V gene encodes CDR1 DFQATT and CDR2 SNEGSKA (reference sequence). V was cut by 0 bases and J by 4 bases, with 16 bases left in between. The CDR3 runs 15 residues. CDR3 amino acids: CSARDRETGSYEQYF. CDR3 nucleotide sequence: TGCAGTGCTAGAGATCGCGAGACAGGCTCGTACGAGCAGTACTTC.

The rearrangement joins TRBV28 to TRBJ1-1; maybe TRBD1 (6 bases). The V gene lost 4 bases and the J gene lost 0 bases, with 12 bases spanning the gap. The germline V gene has CDR1 MDHEN and CDR2 SYDVKM. The CDR3 runs 15 residues. The CDR3 here is CASSWGGRVNTEAFF. For the CDR3, the DNA is TGTGCCAGCAGTTGGGGGGGGCGGGTGAACACTGAAGCTTTCTTT. The full variable domain, rest sourced from reference TRBV28 and TRBJ1-1, is DVKVTQSSRYLVKRTGEKVFLECVQDMDHENMFWYRQDPGLGLRLIYFSYDVKMKEKGDIPEGYSVSREKKERFSLILESASTNQTSMYLCASSWGGRVNTEAFFGQGTRLTVV.

The chain carries TRBV5-1 and TRBJ1-5, with TRBD1 identical over 7 bases. Germline V gene sequence: CDR1 SGHRS, CDR2 YFSETQ. Losses at the gene ends were 0 bases for V and 6 bases for J; bases not matched to a gene: 3. The CDR3 extends over 14 amino acids. DNA for the CDR3: TGCGCCAGCAGCTTGGGTGACAGGGCTCAGCCCCAGCATTTT. Amino acid sequence: CASSLGDRAQPQHF.

This clonotype has a handful of counts. V is TRBV20-1 and J is TRBJ1-6; D is uncertain. V was shortened by 0 bases and J by 7 bases, with 10 bases between the two germline ends. CDR3 size: 14 residues. Germline CDR1 is DFQATT and CDR2 is SNEGSKA (reference sequence). This chain's CDR3 is CSAREVVGNSPLHF. The CDR3 DNA sequence: TGCAGTGCTAGAGAGGTAGTGGGAAATTCACCCCTCCACTTT.

This clonotype was observed a few times. The V and J genes are TRBV5-1 and TRBJ2-1; D unresolved. The V gene's germline CDR1 is SGHRS and CDR2 YFSETQ. Trimming removed 4 bases at V and 8 bases at J, with 10 bases between. The CDR3 has 12 residues. CDR3 nucleotide sequence: TGCGCCAGCAGCCTTCACGCGGATGAGCAGTTCTTC. It specifies CASSLHADEQFF.

The V gene is TRBV6-2 or TRBV6-3, the J gene TRBJ2-1, with D unresolved. The CDR3 is 13 amino acids. Germline-derived CDR1 and CDR2 are MNHEY and SVGEGT. V was pared by 6 bases and J by 3 bases, with 9 bases between. This CDR3 is CASRPPVYNEQFF. CDR3 DNA sequence: TGTGCCAGCAGGCCCCCGGTCTACAATGAGCAGTTCTTC.

The rearrangement links TRBV7-8 to TRBJ2-5, with D tentatively TRBD2 (6 bases). The V and J ends lost 5 bases and 1 base respectively, with 20 bases between them. CDR1 is SGHVS, CDR2 FQNEAQ, per germline. This CDR3 has 17 amino acids. In nucleotides, the CDR3 is TGTGCCAGCAGCGTCGGGACTCCTCATAACTTCCAAGAGACCCAGTACTTC. This gives the protein CASSVGTPHNFQETQYF.